The 24 T cell receptor beta chains given below trace back to one sample, sequenced in a study of shared clonotypes between healthy human individuals. The assay was immunoSEQ multiplex PCR, and TCRdb's table has in-frame clones only and misses some. The table has approximately 2,300,000 clones, about nine tenths seen once. Sequenced sample: naive CD4+ T cells from PBMCs. Subset denoted: CD45RA+ positively selected. These receptors all stem from a young man in good health. Some clones in this sample may be carry-over from other donors' samples.

This clone showed up just once. The rearrangement joins TRBV28 to TRBJ2-4; 8 bases agree with TRBD2. Germline V gene lookup returns CDR1 MDHEN and CDR2 SYDVKM. There are 17 residues in the CDR3. J gave up 0 bases and V 0 bases, and 4 bases lay outside the gene matches. CDR3 nucleotide sequence: TGTGCCAGCAGTTTATGGTCCCTAGCGGGAGCCAAAAACATTCAGTACTTC. Translation gives CASSLWSLAGAKNIQYF.

The CDR3 DNA is TGTGCCAGCAGCACGACTAGTTTGGAGACCCAGTACTTC. This codes for CASSTTSLETQYF. The genes are TRBV7-8 and TRBJ2-5; weak D call: TRBD2 (6 bases). CDR1 and CDR2 (germline): SGHVS, FQNEAQ. This CDR3 is 13 amino acids long. V lost 5 bases and J lost 5, with 12 bases in between. The variable domain in full, completed from reference TRBV7-8 and TRBJ2-5, reads GAGVSQSPRYKVAKRGQDVALRCDPISGHVSLFWYQQALGQGPEFLTYFQNEAQLDKSGLPSDRFFAERPEGSVSTLKIQRTQQEDSAVYLCASSTTSLETQYFGPGTRLLVL.

The chain couples TRBV4-3 to TRBJ2-3, with 8 bases matching TRBD2. The germline V gene has CDR1 LGHNA and CDR2 YSLEER. CDR3 size: 17 residues. The ends lost 2 bases at V and 4 bases at J; junction bases unmatched: 11. CDR3 sequence reads: CASSQSGTRVNPDTQYF. The CDR3 nucleotides are TGCGCCAGCAGCCAATCCGGGACTAGGGTTAACCCAGATACGCAGTATTTT.

The rearrangement uses TRBV28 and TRBJ1-2; D is possibly TRBD1 (5 bases). Germline V lookup: CDR1 MDHEN, CDR2 SYDVKM. The CDR3 sequence is 14 residues long. V shed 3 bases and J shed 4 bases, with 12 bases lying between them. This CDR3 is CASSFAGSLYGYTF. The DNA of the CDR3 is TGTGCCAGCAGTTTTGCAGGGTCCCTCTATGGCTACACCTTC.

The chain recombines TRBV25-1 with TRBJ1-1; perhaps TRBD1 as D (5 bases). Per the germline V gene, CDR1 is MGHDK and CDR2 is SYGVNS. V lost 2 bases, J lost 2 bases, and 15 bases lay in between. This CDR3 is built from 16 residues. The CDR3 bases are TGTGCCAGCAGTGAACCCGACCTGACAGCAAACACTGAAGCTTTCTTT. Its protein product is CASSEPDLTANTEAFF.

In regard to this clone: Other DNA sequences from this sample encode an identical CDR3 as well. V and J are TRBV28 and TRBJ2-3, with TRBD1 matching 9 bases. V lost 5 bases, J lost 3 bases, and 6 bases stayed unmatched. CDR3 length: 15 amino acids. Germline V gene data show CDR1 as MDHEN and CDR2 as SYDVKM. The CDR3 protein is CASSPRDRVTDTQYF. In nucleotides, the CDR3 is TGTGCCAGCAGTCCTCGGGACAGGGTGACAGATACGCAGTATTTT. Complete variable domain (other parts from reference TRBV28 and TRBJ2-3): DVKVTQSSRYLVKRTGEKVFLECVQDMDHENMFWYRQDPGLGLRLIYFSYDVKMKEKGDIPEGYSVSREKKERFSLILESASTNQTSMYLCASSPRDRVTDTQYFGPGTRLTVL.

This clone was recorded once. This sequence joins TRBV2 and TRBJ2-7; 14 bases are a match to TRBD2. The V segment lost 4 bases and the J segment 6 bases; nucleotides outside the gene matches: 8. This CDR3 is built from 16 residues. Germline V gene sequence: CDR1 SNHLY, CDR2 FYNNEI. The CDR3 region is CASSVTSGRAGGEQYF. CDR3 nucleotides: TGTGCCAGCAGTGTGACTAGCGGGAGGGCCGGCGGCGAGCAGTACTTC. Full variable domain (outside the CDR3, taken from reference TRBV2 and TRBJ2-7): EPEVTQTPSHQVTQMGQEVILRCVPISNHLYFYWYRQILGQKVEFLVSFYNNEISEKSEIFDDQFSVERPDGSNFTLKIRSTKLEDSAMYFCASSVTSGRAGGEQYFGPGTRLTVT.

This rearrangement joins TRBV2 to TRBJ2-5; D is unclear. The V gene lost 9 bases and the J gene lost 5 bases, with 13 bases spanning the gap. Looked up from germline, CDR1 is SNHLY and CDR2 is FYNNEI. CDR3 size: 12 residues. The CDR3 protein is CASARVWETQYF. The CDR3 DNA reads as TGTGCCAGTGCTAGGGTATGGGAGACCCAGTACTTC.

This chain connects TRBV5-1 to TRBJ2-3; 11 bases are shared with TRBD2. Germline values: CDR1 SGHRS, CDR2 YFSETQ. V gave up 4 bases and J gave up 2 bases; unmatched junction bases: 6. The CDR3 contains 16 residues. The CDR3 reads CASSTGTSGFTDTQYF. CDR3 in DNA: TGCGCCAGCAGCACCGGGACTAGCGGCTTCACAGATACGCAGTATTTT.

V and J are TRBV9 and TRBJ2-5; the D gene could be TRBD1 or TRBD2 (5 bases each). V was clipped by 4 bases and J by 0 bases, with 16 bases between them. Germline V gives CDR1 SGDLS, CDR2 YYNGEE. CDR3 length: 16 amino acids. This CDR3 reads CASSFGGGRNQETQYF. In DNA, the CDR3 is TGTGCCAGCAGCTTTGGGGGTGGGCGGAACCAAGAGACCCAGTACTTC.

The chain uses TRBV30 and TRBJ2-7; possible D gene TRBD2, 5 bases. The V gene's germline CDR1 is GTSNPN and CDR2 SVGIG (reference sequence). The length of the CDR3 is 14 residues. Between the trimmed V and J ends, which lost 0 bases and 5 bases, there was a span of 14 bases. The CDR3 DNA reads as TGTGCCTGGAGTGTAATCCGGGGTTTCGACGAGCAGTACTTC. Protein: CAWSVIRGFDEQYF. Filled out from reference TRBV30 and TRBJ2-7, the complete variable domain reads SQTIHQWPATLVQPVGSPLSLECTVEGTSNPNLYWYRQAAGRGLQLLFYSVGIGQISSEVPQNLSASRPQDRQFILSSKKLLLSDSGFYLCAWSVIRGFDEQYFGPGTRLTVT.

The chain has TRBV6-5 and TRBJ1-2; a possible D gene is TRBD1 (6 bases). Germline V lookup: CDR1 MNHEY, CDR2 SVGAGI. The ends were cut back, 0 bases at V and 8 bases at J, with 13 bases in the middle. The CDR3 covers 14 residues. The CDR3 nucleotides are TGTGCCAGCAGTTACTCGCTCACAGGGCAAGGCTACACCTTC. Translated: CASSYSLTGQGYTF.

The chain uses TRBV7-9 and TRBJ1-1; D unresolved. V lost 1 base and J 9 bases, leaving 15 bases between the germline ends. Germline V gene data show CDR1 as SEHNR and CDR2 as FQNEAQ (reference sequence). The CDR3 consists of 14 residues. The CDR3 DNA reads TGTGCCAGCAGCTTAGTTGGTGGTGGTTTTCAAGCTTTCTTT. Protein sequence: CASSLVGGGFQAFF.

The chain is built from TRBV7-8 and TRBJ2-5, with D tentatively TRBD2 (6 bases). Germline CDR1 and CDR2: SGHVS and FQNEAQ. This CDR3 has 15 residues. V was trimmed by 3 bases and J by 5 bases, leaving 16 bases between them. DNA of the CDR3: TGTGCCAGCAGCTTTAGACCAGTTCGGGGGGAGACCCAGTACTTC. Translated, it gives CASSFRPVRGETQYF.

The J gene is TRBJ2-3, the V gene TRBV18; 12 bases line up with TRBD2. Losses at the gene ends were 4 bases for V and 5 bases for J; bases not matched to a gene: 1. This CDR3 has 14 residues. From germline, CDR1 is KGHSH and CDR2 LQKENI. DNA for the CDR3: TGTGCCAGCTCACAGGGACTAGCGGGAGATACGCAGTATTTT. Encoded protein: CASSQGLAGDTQYF.

The chain combines TRBV29-1 with TRBJ1-5; 8 nucleotides line up with TRBD1. V gave up 6 bases and J gave up 4 bases; unmatched junction bases: 8. The V gene's germline CDR1 is SQVTM and CDR2 ANQGSEA. The CDR3 has 14 residues. CDR3 sequence reads: CSVVETGANQPQHF. CDR3 DNA: TGCAGCGTCGTTGAGACAGGGGCAAATCAGCCCCAGCATTTT.

The V gene is TRBV7-9, the J gene TRBJ2-3; D may be TRBD1 or TRBD2 (5 bases each). Trimming removed 1 base at V and 4 bases at J, with 9 bases between. CDR3 size: 14 residues. Germline CDR1 reads SEHNR; CDR2 reads FQNEAQ (reference sequence). CDR3 in amino acids: CASSLELGADTQYF. CDR3 DNA: TGTGCCAGCAGCTTAGAGCTGGGGGCAGATACGCAGTATTTT. The full variable domain, rest sourced from reference TRBV7-9 and TRBJ2-3, is DTGVSQNPRHKITKRGQNVTFRCDPISEHNRLYWYRQTLGQGPEFLTYFQNEAQLEKSRLLSDRFSAERPKGSFSTLEIQRTEQGDSAMYLCASSLELGADTQYFGPGTRLTVL.

This rearrangement joins TRBV6-1 to TRBJ2-7; no definite D call. The CDR3 totals 12 residues. Germline loops: CDR1 MNHNS, CDR2 SASEGT. V lost 6 bases and J 2 bases, leaving 8 bases between the germline ends. For the CDR3, the DNA is TGTGCCAGCAGGGGGATCCCCTACGAGCAGTACTTC. This gives the protein CASRGIPYEQYF.

V and J are TRBV28 and TRBJ2-7; 9 nucleotides agree with TRBD2. J gave up 9 bases and V 2 bases, and 5 bases lay outside the gene matches. Germline loops: CDR1 MDHEN, CDR2 SYDVKM. CDR3 length equals 13 residues. The CDR3 here is CASSLGTSLGQYF. For the CDR3, the DNA is TGTGCCAGCAGTTTAGGGACTAGCTTGGGGCAGTACTTC.

This chain uses TRBV27 with TRBJ2-7; D is uncertain. Trimming removed 6 bases from V and 4 bases from J, with 13 bases in between. In germline, CDR1 is MNHEY, CDR2 SMNVEV (reference sequence). The CDR3 totals 13 residues. The CDR3 spells CASSRTVGYEQYF. The CDR3 DNA reads TGTGCCAGCAGCCGTACGGTCGGTTACGAGCAGTACTTC.

In the case of this clone: With a much larger clone just one base away, this may be a read error. Other DNA sequences within the sample encode an identical CDR3. The rearrangement uses TRBV5-1 and TRBJ2-3; no firm D call. V lost 0 bases to trimming and J lost 0 bases, with 5 bases between them. The CDR3 is 14 amino acids. CDR1 SGHRS and CDR2 YFSETQ come from the germline V gene. The chain's CDR3 is CASSLGESTDTQYF. CDR3 DNA sequence: TGCGCCAGCAGCTTGGGAGAGAGCACAGATACGCAGTATTTT.

The chain joins TRBV7-3 to TRBJ2-2; D assignment may be TRBD1 or TRBD2 (5 bases each). The CDR3 spans 19 residues. The V gene's germline CDR1 is SGHTA and CDR2 FQGTGA. The ends were cut back, 1 base at V and 0 bases at J, with 18 bases in the middle. CDR3 bases: TGTGCCAGCAGCTTAATGGGTCCCGGGACCCCAGCGAACACCGGGGAGCTGTTTTTT. Protein: CASSLMGPGTPANTGELFF.

The rearrangement uses TRBV21-1 and TRBJ1-2; the table calls TRBD1, which could not be checked here. TRBV21-1 is shown as a pseudogene. This CDR3 contains 14 residues. The CDR3 protein is CASSRDRGDYGYTF. The CDR3 DNA reads TGTGCCAGCAGCCGAGACAGGGGCGACTATGGCTACACCTTC.

The chain is built from TRBV9 and TRBJ1-2; a possible D gene is TRBD1 (6 bases). The length of the CDR3 is 15 residues. Germline values: CDR1 SGDLS, CDR2 YYNGEE. The V gene lost 6 bases and the J gene lost 1 base, with 16 bases spanning the gap. The CDR3 bases are TGTGCCAGCAACCCAGGGGCAGGAGTTAACTATGGCTACACCTTC. It encodes CASNPGAGVNYGYTF.